The 9 T cell receptor beta chains listed next were all sequenced from one sample in a study of blood T cells in healthy people across ages. The authors ran a second PCR of about 7 to 11 cycles using a sample-barcoded 5' primer and a J-beta primer mix. TCRdb reanalysed the 5' RACE reads using MiXCR and keeps one entry per CDR3 protein. Found here are about 1.6 million distinct CDR3 sequences, roughly 30% of them singletons; the top ten hold about 11%. Material for sequencing was blood. These receptors were taken from a woman aged 30 to 39 in good health.

The rearrangement uses TRBV10-3 and TRBJ2-7; 7 nucleotides line up with TRBD1. This CDR3 spans 15 amino acids. V dropped 4 bases and J dropped 3; count of bases not matched to a gene: 9. Germline lookup yields CDR1 ENHRY and CDR2 SYGVKD. DNA for the CDR3: TGTGCCATCAGTGGTCAGGGGGTGTTTCTCTACGAGCAGTACTTC. It specifies CAISGQGVFLYEQYF.

The V gene is TRBV2, the J gene TRBJ2-3; D may be TRBD2 (6 bases). Trimming pared 3 bases from V and 0 bases from J, leaving 10 bases between. Per germline, CDR1 SNHLY and CDR2 FYNNEI. CDR3 size: 15 residues. CDR3: CASSDGGTSTDTQYF. Here the CDR3 DNA reads TGTGCCAGCAGTGACGGCGGGACTAGCACAGATACGCAGTATTTT.

V is TRBV20-1 and J is TRBJ2-3; D remains ambiguous. CDR3 length: 12 residues. Trimming stripped 5 bases from V and 2 bases from J, with 8 bases between. Germline assignment: CDR1 DFQATT and CDR2 SNEGSKA (reference sequence). The CDR3 protein is CSAGTNTDTQYF. CDR3 DNA sequence: TGCAGTGCTGGAACAAACACAGATACGCAGTATTTT.

This clonotype was detected a few times. The gene calls are TRBV7-3 and TRBJ2-5, with a tentative D call TRBD2 (6 bases). This CDR3 is 15 amino acids long. CDR1 and CDR2 from the germline V gene are SGHTA and FQGTGA. V was cut by 1 base and J by 4 bases, with 13 bases left in between. The chain's CDR3 is CASSLSGRGIETQYF. CDR3 bases: TGTGCCAGCAGCTTAAGCGGTCGCGGGATAGAGACCCAGTACTTC.

This clonotype was seen a few times. The chain combines TRBV6-5 with TRBJ1-2, with D maybe TRBD1 (5 bases). Germline V CDR1 and CDR2: MNHEY, SVGAGI. The ends were cut back, 2 bases at V and 4 bases at J, with 8 bases in the middle. This CDR3 region has 13 residues. DNA of the CDR3: TGTGCCAGCAGTTACGATGGGGGCTATGGCTACACCTTC. This encodes CASSYDGGYGYTF.

This clonotype was picked up one time. The chain couples TRBV7-6 to TRBJ1-5; D gene uncertain. The V gene lost 1 base and the J gene lost 9 bases, with 13 bases spanning the gap. CDR3 length: 14 amino acids. Germline V gene lookup returns CDR1 SGHVS and CDR2 FNYEAQ. The CDR3 DNA reads TGTGCCAGCAGCTTAGATAAGGGCCTGGGGCCCCAGCATTTT. Its protein is CASSLDKGLGPQHF.

The rearrangement joins TRBV18 to TRBJ2-2; 7 bases fit TRBD1. The length of the CDR3 is 15 residues. The V segment lost 3 bases and the J segment 3 bases; nucleotides outside the gene matches: 4. The V gene's germline CDR1 is KGHSH and CDR2 LQKENI. The CDR3 nucleotides read TGTGCCAGCTCACCCCGACAGGGAGACACCGGGGAGCTGTTTTTT. It codes for CASSPRQGDTGELFF.

This clonotype was detected ten times or more. The gene calls are TRBV4-1 and TRBJ1-6, with TRBD1 identical over 7 bases. The CDR3 consists of 17 residues. Germline CDR1 MGHRA, CDR2 YSYEKL. V dropped 0 bases and J dropped 5; count of bases not matched to a gene: 7. The CDR3 loop reads CASSQDPAGTDNSPLHF. The CDR3 DNA sequence: TGCGCCAGCAGCCAAGACCCTGCCGGGACAGATAATTCACCCCTCCACTTT.

The chain joins TRBV10-3 to TRBJ1-2; 8 nucleotides match TRBD1. Germline-derived CDR1 and CDR2 are ENHRY and SYGVKD. CDR3 length: 13 amino acids. Trimming removed 10 bases from V and 8 bases from J; junction bases left unmatched: 12. CDR3 residues: CATLDGQGGGYTF. The CDR3 DNA is TGTGCCACCTTGGATGGACAGGGCGGCGGCTACACCTTC.